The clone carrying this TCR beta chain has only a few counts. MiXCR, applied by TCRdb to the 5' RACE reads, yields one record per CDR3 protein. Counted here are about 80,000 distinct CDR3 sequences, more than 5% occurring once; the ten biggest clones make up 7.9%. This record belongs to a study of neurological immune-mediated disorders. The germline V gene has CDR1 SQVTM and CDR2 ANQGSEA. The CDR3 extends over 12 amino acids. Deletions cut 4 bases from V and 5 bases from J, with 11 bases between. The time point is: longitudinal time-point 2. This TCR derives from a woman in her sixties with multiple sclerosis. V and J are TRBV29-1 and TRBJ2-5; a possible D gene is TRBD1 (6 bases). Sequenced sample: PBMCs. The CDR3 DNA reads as TGCAGCGTTGGCAGGGGCGTGGAGACCCAGTACTTC. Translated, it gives CSVGRGVETQYF.